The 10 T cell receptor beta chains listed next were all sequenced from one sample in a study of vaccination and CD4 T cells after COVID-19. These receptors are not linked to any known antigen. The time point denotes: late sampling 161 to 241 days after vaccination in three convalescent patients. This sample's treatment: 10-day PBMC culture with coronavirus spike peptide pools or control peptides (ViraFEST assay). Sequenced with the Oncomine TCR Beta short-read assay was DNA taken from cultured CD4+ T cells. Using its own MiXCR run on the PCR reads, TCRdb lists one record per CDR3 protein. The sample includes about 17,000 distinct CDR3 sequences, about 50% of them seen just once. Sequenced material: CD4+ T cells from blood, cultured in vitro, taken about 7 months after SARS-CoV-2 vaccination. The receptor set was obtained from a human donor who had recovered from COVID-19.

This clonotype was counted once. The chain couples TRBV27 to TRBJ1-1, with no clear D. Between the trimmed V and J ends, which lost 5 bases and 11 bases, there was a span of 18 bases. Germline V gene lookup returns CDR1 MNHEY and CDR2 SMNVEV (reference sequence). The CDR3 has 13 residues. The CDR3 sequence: CASSVGPRRVAFF. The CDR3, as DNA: TGTGCCAGCAGTGTGGGCCCCAGGAGGGTGGCTTTCTTT.

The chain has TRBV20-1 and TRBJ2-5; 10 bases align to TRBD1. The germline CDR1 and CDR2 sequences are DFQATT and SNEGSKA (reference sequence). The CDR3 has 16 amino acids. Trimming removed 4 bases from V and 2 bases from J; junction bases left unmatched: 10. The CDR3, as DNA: TGCAGTGCTAAATCTCTCGGGACAGGGGAACAAGAGACCCAGTACTTC. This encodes CSAKSLGTGEQETQYF.

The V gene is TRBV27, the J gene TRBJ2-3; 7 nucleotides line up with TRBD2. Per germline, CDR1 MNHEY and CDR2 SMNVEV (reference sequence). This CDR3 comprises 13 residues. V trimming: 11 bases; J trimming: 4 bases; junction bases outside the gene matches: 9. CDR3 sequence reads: CAPREVVADTQYF. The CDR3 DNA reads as TGTGCCCCCCGGGAGGTGGTAGCAGATACGCAGTATTTT.

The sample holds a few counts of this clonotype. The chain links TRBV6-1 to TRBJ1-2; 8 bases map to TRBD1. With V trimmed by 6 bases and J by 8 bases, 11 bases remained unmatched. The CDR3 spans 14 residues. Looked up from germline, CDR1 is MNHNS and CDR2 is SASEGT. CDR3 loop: CASSRGRGLNGYTF. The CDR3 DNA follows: TGTGCCAGCAGCCGTGGCAGGGGGCTTAACGGCTACACCTTC.

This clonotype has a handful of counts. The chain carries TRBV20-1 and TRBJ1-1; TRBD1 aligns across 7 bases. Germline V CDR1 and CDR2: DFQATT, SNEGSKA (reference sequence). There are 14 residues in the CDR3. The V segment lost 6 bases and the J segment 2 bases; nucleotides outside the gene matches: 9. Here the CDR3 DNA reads TGCAGTGCCGAGACCCGGGACAGTAACACTGAAGCTTTCTTT. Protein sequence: CSAETRDSNTEAFF.

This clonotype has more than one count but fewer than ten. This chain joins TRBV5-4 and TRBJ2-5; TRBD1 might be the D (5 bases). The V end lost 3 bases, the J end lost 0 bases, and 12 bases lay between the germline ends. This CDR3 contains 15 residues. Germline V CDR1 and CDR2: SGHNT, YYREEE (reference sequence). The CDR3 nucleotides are TGTGCCAGCAGCTCCAAAGGGGCACACCAAGAGACCCAGTACTTC. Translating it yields CASSSKGAHQETQYF. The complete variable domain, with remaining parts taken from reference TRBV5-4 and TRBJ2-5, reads ETGVTQSPTHLIKTRGQQVTLRCSSQSGHNTVSWYQQALGQGPQFIFQYYREEENGRGNFPPRFSGLQFPNYSSELNVNALELDDSALYLCASSSKGAHQETQYFGPGTRLLVL.

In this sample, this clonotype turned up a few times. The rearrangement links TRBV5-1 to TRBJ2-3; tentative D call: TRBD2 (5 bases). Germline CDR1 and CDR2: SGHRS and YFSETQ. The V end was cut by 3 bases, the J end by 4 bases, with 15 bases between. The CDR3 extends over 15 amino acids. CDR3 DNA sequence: TGCGCCAGCAGCTCCACTTTCCCCGGGGCAGATACGCAGTATTTT. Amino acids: CASSSTFPGADTQYF.

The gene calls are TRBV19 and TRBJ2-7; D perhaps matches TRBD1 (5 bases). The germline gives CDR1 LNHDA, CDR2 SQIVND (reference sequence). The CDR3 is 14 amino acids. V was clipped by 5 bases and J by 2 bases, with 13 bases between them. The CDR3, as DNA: TGTGCCAGTAGTCAGGGCAGTGGCCCCTACGAGCAGTACTTC. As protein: CASSQGSGPYEQYF.

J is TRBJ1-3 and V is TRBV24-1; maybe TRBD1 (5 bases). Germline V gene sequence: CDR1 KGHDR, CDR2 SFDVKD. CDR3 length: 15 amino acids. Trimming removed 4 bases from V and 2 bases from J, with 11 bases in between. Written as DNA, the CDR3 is TGTGCCACCAGTGACCCGCGGGGCACTGGAAACACCATATATTTT. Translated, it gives CATSDPRGTGNTIYF.

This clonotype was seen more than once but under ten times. The CDR3 spells CASSEQGRGNQPQHF. The CDR3 coding sequence is TGTGCCAGCAGCGAACAGGGCCGTGGCAATCAGCCCCAGCATTTT. This chain joins TRBV7-2 and TRBJ1-5; a possible D gene is TRBD1 (6 bases). The length of the CDR3 is 15 residues. The germline CDR1 and CDR2 sequences are SGHTA and FQGNSA. Trimming cost V 5 bases and J 2 bases, with 13 bases left between them.